The rows below give T cell receptor beta chains drawn from one sample of a study of shared clonotypes between healthy human individuals. Generated by immunoSEQ multiplex PCR, the TCRdb table keeps only in-frame clones and is missing some. The sample has approximately 500,000 clones, 79% seen once; the top ten hold under 15%. The material sequenced was PBMCs. These receptors were taken from a woman aged 40 to 49 in good health. Some clones in this sample may be carry-over from other donors' samples. Both conserved end residues are part of each CDR3. Each record gives: J gene, D gene, V gene, clone size, CDR3 protein, CDR3 DNA. The D gene is left open where the match is weak. Size tells how often a clone was seen (once, few, many) or the class of an expanded clone, and some rows leave it out.

TRBJ2-3	NA	TRBV6-6	once	CASGGPTRTDTQYF	TGTGCCAGCGGTGGCCCCACTCGCACAGATACGCAGTATTTT
TRBJ2-5	NA	TRBV5-1	NA	CASSLSGARETQYF	TGCGCCAGCAGCTTATCTGGGGCGCGGGAGACCCAGTACTTC
TRBJ1-5	NA	TRBV15	NA	CATSPYVMDNQPQHF	TGTGCCACCAGCCCTTACGTAATGGACAATCAGCCCCAGCATTTT
TRBJ1-1	NA	TRBV27	few	CASSFAGSNTEAFF	TGTGCCAGCAGTTTCGCAGGGTCGAACACTGAAGCTTTCTTT
TRBJ2-7	TRBD1	TRBV18	NA	CASSRDRAYEQYF	TGTGCCAGCTCACGGGACAGGGCCTACGAGCAGTACTTC
TRBJ1-4	NA	TRBV5-4	NA	CASSLGGGVKANEKLFF	TGTGCCAGCAGCTTGGGGGGCGGGGTCAAAGCTAATGAAAAACTGTTTTTT
TRBJ2-7	TRBD2	TRBV11-2	NA	CASSLLAGVYEQYF	TGTGCCAGCAGCTTACTAGCGGGAGTCTACGAGCAGTACTTC
TRBJ2-7	TRBD2	TRBV11-1	NA	CASSFRAGGTYEQYF	TGTGCCAGCAGCTTTCGAGCGGGAGGGACCTACGAGCAGTACTTC
TRBJ2-5	NA	TRBV5-4	once	CASSPPGAETQYF	TGTGCCAGCAGCCCCCCGGGGGCAGAGACCCAGTACTTC
TRBJ2-1	TRBD2	TRBV7-3	NA	CASSRSGQREDEQFF	TGTGCCAGCAGCCGCTCGGGACAGCGGGAGGATGAGCAGTTCTTC
TRBJ1-2	NA	TRBV5-1	NA	CASSPGGAGYGYTF	TGCGCCAGCAGCCCCGGGGGGGCCGGCTATGGCTACACCTTC
TRBJ2-3	NA	TRBV11-3	NA	CASSLGIGINTQYF	TGTGCCAGCAGCTTAGGTATTGGGATAAATACGCAGTATTTT
TRBJ1-5	TRBD1	TRBV16	NA	CASSHSGQGDWPQHF	TGTGCCAGCAGCCACTCTGGACAGGGGGATTGGCCCCAGCATTTT
TRBJ2-5	TRBD1	TRBV15	few	CATSSQPGQQETQYF	TGTGCCACCAGCTCCCAGCCGGGACAGCAAGAGACCCAGTACTTC
TRBJ1-2	NA	TRBV29-1	NA	CSTDSGIGYGYTF	TGCAGCACCGACTCCGGAATTGGCTATGGCTACACCTTC
TRBJ2-5	NA	TRBV15	NA	CATSRDRLEWETQYF	TGTGCCACCAGCAGAGATAGACTAGAGTGGGAGACCCAGTACTTC
TRBJ1-1	NA	TRBV7-2	few	CASSLIATANTEAFF	TGTGCCAGCAGCTTAATTGCGACAGCGAACACTGAAGCTTTCTTT
TRBJ2-3	NA	TRBV15	once	CATSRGKTDTQYF	TGTGCCACCAGCAGGGGGAAAACAGATACGCAGTATTTT
TRBJ2-3	TRBD2	TRBV29-1	few	CSVGGTSGHTDTQYF	TGCAGCGTTGGAGGGACTAGCGGTCACACAGATACGCAGTATTTT
TRBJ2-4	TRBD2	TRBV7-2	NA	CASSQIAGLAGIQYF	TGTGCCAGCAGCCAAATTGCGGGACTAGCGGGTATTCAGTACTTC
TRBJ2-5	NA	TRBV5-8	NA	CASSLGVAAGETQYF	TGTGCCAGCAGCTTGGGAGTGGCCGCGGGGGAGACCCAGTACTTC
TRBJ2-7	NA	TRBV6-1	NA	CASKPQLSAYEQYF	TGTGCCAGCAAACCGCAGTTATCCGCCTACGAGCAGTACTTC
TRBJ2-7	NA	TRBV6-1	NA	CASSESRYEQYF	TGTGCCAGCAGTGAAAGTCGGTACGAGCAGTACTTC
TRBJ2-1	NA	TRBV7-2	NA	CASSLEFGEQFF	TGTGCCAGCAGCTTAGAGTTCGGGGAGCAGTTCTTC
TRBJ2-7	NA	TRBV28	NA	CASSLGGSYEQYF	TGTGCCAGCAGTTTAGGGGGGTCCTACGAGCAGTACTTC
TRBJ2-5	NA	TRBV5-1	NA	CASSPENGETQYF	TGCGCCAGCAGCCCGGAGAATGGGGAGACCCAGTACTTC
TRBJ2-1	NA	TRBV5-1	NA	CASSQPGSDYNEQFF	TGCGCCAGCAGCCAACCCGGGAGTGACTACAATGAGCAGTTCTTC
TRBJ1-1	NA	TRBV30	NA	CAWSVHVEYTEAFF	TGTGCCTGGAGTGTACACGTCGAGTACACTGAAGCTTTCTTT
TRBJ2-7	NA	TRBV11-2	NA	CASSLRVGEGLEEQYF	TGTGCCAGCAGCTTACGAGTCGGGGAAGGTCTGGAGGAGCAGTACTTC
TRBJ2-7	TRBD1	TRBV6-1	NA	CASIRDRAHEQYF	TGTGCCAGCATACGGGACAGAGCGCACGAGCAGTACTTC
TRBJ1-4	TRBD1	TRBV5-5	NA	CASSLDGTGDEKLFF	TGTGCCAGCAGCCTGGACGGGACAGGGGATGAAAAACTGTTTTTT